This T cell receptor beta chain was obtained from a study of CD8+ T cells in alopecia areata. Study-level background: Skin was taken from roughly 6-12-month-old C3H/HeJ graft donors that had spontaneous alopecia and grafted onto approximately 6-11-week-old female C3H/HeJ mice.

Germline CDR1 and CDR2: GKSSPN and SITVG. This CDR3 is built from 13 residues. Trimming took off 0 bases at V and 4 bases at J, with 7 bases between the two ends. Using CD4, CD8alpha, NKG2D, NKG2ACE and other markers, pooled cutaneous lymph node cells were sorted. Comments on this clone: Gene names are the mouse ones. The CDR3 end falls 4 residues outside the read, so it is completed with the germline J gene.

Extracted RNA was reverse transcribed, and the resulting cDNA served as sequencing template. The repertoire was sequenced with immunoSEQ multiplex PCR; TCRdb's copy has only in-frame clones and lacks some. The sample presents 290,000 or so clones, none singletons. The sequence was collected from a C3H/HeJ mouse with alopecia areata. MHC haplotype here: H2-k. This chain uses TRBV31 with TRBJ2-1; D remains unclear. Material for sequencing was CD4+ T cells sorted from a lymph node. CDR3 bases read: TGTGCCTGGAGTCTAACACTGTATGCT. This encodes CAWSLTLYA. The whole CDR3 is CAWSLTLYAEQFF.